Listed below are T cell receptor beta chains from one sample, sequenced in a study of T cell clones after liver transplantation. Clones were read by immunoSEQ multiplex PCR, and TCRdb kept only the in-frame ones, dropping some. The sample contains some 60,000 clones, 70% of which appear only once. The specimen was CD4+ T cells from blood, collected at the approximately 16-month timepoint. The receptors shown here come from a human patient who received a liver transplant. Certain T cells may be donor cells from the graft. Both conserved end residues are part of each CDR3. D genes are given only for firm matches. Some rows mark clone size as missing; the rest say once, few, many or name a class of expanded clone.

>TRBV30|TRBJ1-4|.|.
TGTGCCTGGACCCCAGGGGTGACTAATGAAAAACTGTTTTTT
CAWTPGVTNEKLFF
>TRBV5-4|TRBJ2-7|.|TRBD1
TGTGCCAGCAGCTCCCGGGACAGGGGTAACGAGCAGTACTTC
CASSSRDRGNEQYF
>TRBV5-4|TRBJ2-3|few|.
TGTGCCAGCAGCTTGGAGGTATCCACAGATACGCAGTATTTT
CASSLEVSTDTQYF
>TRBV30|TRBJ2-7|.|.
TGTGCCTGGAGTGAGGTAGGGGCCGAGCAGTACTTC
CAWSEVGAEQYF
>TRBV11-3|TRBJ2-1|many|TRBD2
TGTGCCAGCAGCCGCGGGGGTTCCGCACACAATGAGCAGTTCTTC
CASSRGGSAHNEQFF
>TRBV27|TRBJ1-1|few|.
TGTGCCAGCAGGTCCCAGGGGAAGGACACTGAAGCTTTCTTT
CASRSQGKDTEAFF
>TRBV5-4|TRBJ2-2|.|.
TGTGCCAGCAGCGGGTTCTTTGTAGGGAGGGACATTTACACCGGGGAGCTGTTTTTT
CASSGFFVGRDIYTGELFF
>TRBV7-8|TRBJ2-2|.|.
TGTGCCAGCAGCTCCGGGGGGCGTAACCCAGCAAGCGGGACCGGGGAGCTGTTTTTT
CASSSGGRNPASGTGELFF
>TRBV4-3|TRBJ2-2|.|TRBD2
TGCGCCAGCAGCCAAGAGGATAAGCGGGGACGCTCGAACACCGGGGAGCTGTTTTTT
CASSQEDKRGRSNTGELFF
>TRBV30|TRBJ1-4|.|.
TGTGCCTGGAGAACCGGAACTAATGAAAAACTGTTTTTT
CAWRTGTNEKLFF
>TRBV14|TRBJ1-1|.|.
TGTGCCAGCAGCCAAGTTTTTGGACGAGAGGGGACATTCATGAACACTGAAGCTTTCTTT
CASSQVFGREGTFMNTEAFF
>TRBV2|TRBJ2-3|.|TRBD2
TGTGCCAGCAGTACTACTAGCGGGGGCCCCAGCACAGATACGCAGTATTTT
CASSTTSGGPSTDTQYF
>TRBV18|TRBJ2-6|few|.
TGTGCCAGCTCTAGGGGTCGGTCTGGGGCCAACGTCCTGACTTTC
CASSRGRSGANVLTF
>TRBV11-3|TRBJ2-2|few|.
TGTGCCAGCAGCTTGTACAGGAACACCGGGGAGCTGTTTTTT
CASSLYRNTGELFF
>TRBV7-7|TRBJ2-1|.|.
TGTGCTAGCAGCTTAGATCCCCGGGGTGAGCAGTTCTTC
CASSLDPRGEQFF
>TRBV5-1|TRBJ2-3|.|TRBD1
TGCGCCAGCCGGACAGGGGTAGATACGCAGTATTTT
CASRTGVDTQYF
>TRBV2|TRBJ2-3|few|.
TGTGCCAGCAAGAAATGGGGGAGTGGTATAGATACGCAGTATTTT
CASKKWGSGIDTQYF
>TRBV25-1|TRBJ1-2|.|.
TGTGCCAGCAGTGGAGCCCCAGAGGACTATGGCTACACCTTC
CASSGAPEDYGYTF
>TRBV18|TRBJ2-1|.|TRBD2
TGTGCCAGCTCCAAAACTAGCGGGGGATTCAATGAGCAGTTCTTC
CASSKTSGGFNEQFF
>TRBV25-1|TRBJ2-3|.|TRBD1
TGTGCCAGCAGAAGACAGGGGGCCATAGATACGCAGTATTTT
CASRRQGAIDTQYF
>TRBV14|TRBJ2-5|few|.
TGTGCCAGCAGCCAAGCTTCGATCCAGTACTTC
CASSQASIQYF
>TRBV18|TRBJ2-2|.|TRBD2
TGTGCCAGCTCACCGTGGACTAGCGGGAACACCGGGGAGCTGTTTTTT
CASSPWTSGNTGELFF
>TRBV19|TRBJ2-5|.|.
TGTGCCAGCTCTGGAGGGGGACAGTTCCAAGAGACCCAGTACTTC
CASSGGGQFQETQYF
>TRBV19|TRBJ1-5|.|.
TGTGCCAGTAGTAGCGGGCAGCCCCTAGTTTATAGCAATCAGCCCCAGCATTTT
CASSSGQPLVYSNQPQHF
>TRBV2|TRBJ1-4|.|.
TGTGCCAGCAGCAGACAGGTTACTAATGAAAAACTGTTTTTT
CASSRQVTNEKLFF
>TRBV5-6|TRBJ2-7|.|.
TGTGCCAGCAGCTTGGTCGGGGGGCCCCCCTACGAGCAGTACTTC
CASSLVGGPPYEQYF